Following are 13 T cell receptor beta chains from one sample sequenced in a study of cytomegalovirus exposure and HLA in healthy donors. Both 60 Vbeta primers and 13 Jbeta primers went into the PCR. Sequencing was performed with immunoSEQ multiplex PCR; in TCRdb, only in-frame clones are kept and a portion is missing. The repertoire holds 120,000 or so clones, roughly 80% seen once, with roughly a tenth in the top ten. The sample comprised PBMCs. These receptor sequences come from a man aged 25-45 years in good health and CMV-seropositive.

The chain uses TRBV9 and TRBJ1-4, with D maybe TRBD1 (6 bases). V lost 0 bases and J 7 bases, leaving 10 bases between the germline ends. This CDR3 comprises 14 residues. Germline V gene data show CDR1 as SGDLS and CDR2 as YYNGEE. The CDR3 nucleotides read TGTGCCAGCAGCGTAGCAGGGGCCAGTGAAAAACTGTTTTTT. Translated: CASSVAGASEKLFF. The whole variable domain, remainder taken from reference TRBV9 and TRBJ1-4, is DSGVTQTPKHLITATGQRVTLRCSPRSGDLSVYWYQQSLDQGLQFLIQYYNGEERAKGNILERFSAQQFPDLHSELNLSSLELGDSALYFCASSVAGASEKLFFGSGTQLSVL.

This clone was observed a few times. The J gene is TRBJ2-7, the V gene TRBV2; 9 bases agree with TRBD1. CDR1 is SNHLY and CDR2 is FYNNEI in the germline V gene. Trimming removed 10 bases from V and 6 bases from J; junction bases left unmatched: 4. The CDR3 sequence is 11 residues long. CDR3 DNA: TGTGCCACAAACAGGGGGCTCGAGCAGTACTTC. Amino acids: CATNRGLEQYF.

V gene TRBV5-1 combines with J gene TRBJ2-7, with D unclear. Germline V CDR1 and CDR2: SGHRS, YFSETQ. The CDR3 loop spans 13 amino acids. The V end lost 1 base, the J end lost 3 bases, and 8 bases lay between the germline ends. This CDR3 is CASSLWAGYEQYF. The CDR3 nucleotides are TGCGCCAGCAGCTTGTGGGCCGGCTACGAGCAGTACTTC.

This clone has more than one count but fewer than ten. This chain uses TRBV29-1 with TRBJ2-1; TRBD2 matches 12 bases. Germline V gene data show CDR1 as SQVTM and CDR2 as ANQGSEA. J lost 15 bases, V lost 4 bases, and 4 bases had no gene match. The CDR3 runs to 11 residues. CDR3 DNA: TGCAGCGTTGGACTAGCGGGAGTGAGGTTCTTC. Its protein is CSVGLAGVRFF.

This clone was counted a few times. This chain uses TRBV4-2 with TRBJ2-3; 7 nucleotides align to TRBD2. This CDR3 region has 17 residues. V lost 0 bases to trimming and J lost 3 bases; unmatched junction nucleotides: 9. Looked up from germline, CDR1 is LGHNA and CDR2 is YNFKEQ. Here the CDR3 reads CASSQDLRGDPTDTQYF. The CDR3 DNA reads TGTGCCAGCAGCCAAGATCTTCGGGGGGATCCTACAGATACGCAGTATTTT.

A remark on this clone: One end of the junction is discordant with germline, which a read error may explain. The chain links TRBV7-8 to TRBJ2-1, with 8 bases identical to TRBD1. The CDR3 is made up of 11 amino acids. The germline V gene has CDR1 SGHVS and CDR2 FQNEAQ. The CDR3 reads CASSLPTGALF. The DNA for the CDR3 is TGTGCCAGCAGCTTACCGACAGGGGCCCTCTTC.

The rearrangement uses TRBV7-2 and TRBJ2-7; TRBD1 is a possible D gene (5 bases). V was pared by 1 base and J by 2 bases, with 12 bases between. CDR3 length: 15 residues. The V gene's germline CDR1 is SGHTA and CDR2 FQGNSA. As DNA, the CDR3 is TGTGCCAGCAGCTTAGACTATGGCAGGGCCTACGAGCAGTACTTC. This encodes CASSLDYGRAYEQYF.

The rearrangement joins TRBV29-1 to TRBJ2-7, with 10 bases matching TRBD2. Germline CDR1 SQVTM, CDR2 ANQGSEA. V lost 3 bases and J lost 3; bases outside the gene matches: 5. The CDR3 is 14 amino acids. The CDR3 loop reads CSVDVAGGFYEQYF. The CDR3 DNA sequence: TGCAGCGTTGATGTAGCGGGAGGATTCTACGAGCAGTACTTC.

CDR3: CASGSGIEYNEQFF. CDR3 sequence (DNA): TGTGCCAGTGGGAGCGGGATCGAGTACAATGAGCAGTTCTTC. V and J are TRBV19 and TRBJ2-1, with 7 bases aligning to TRBD2. The CDR3 spans 14 residues. Germline V gene lookup returns CDR1 LNHDA and CDR2 SQIVND (reference sequence). V lost 8 bases, J lost 4 bases, and 8 bases stayed unmatched.

This chain links TRBV10-3 with TRBJ2-4; TRBD2 matches 7 bases. The CDR3 runs to 17 residues. Germline lookup yields CDR1 ENHRY and CDR2 SYGVKD. V shed 7 bases and J 2 bases; nucleotides not matched to a gene: 14. CDR3 bases: TGTGCCATCAACCTAACTAGCGACCCAGTTTCCAAAAACATTCAGTACTTC. Its protein product is CAINLTSDPVSKNIQYF.

This clone was observed a few times. The J gene is TRBJ2-5, the V gene TRBV30; D unclear. The CDR3 is 15 amino acids. Germline V gives CDR1 GTSNPN, CDR2 SVGIG (reference sequence). Trimming took 1 base from V and 0 from J, leaving 12 bases between them. The CDR3 protein is CAWSGRLLYQETQYF. The CDR3 bases are TGTGCCTGGAGTGGCAGACTGTTATACCAAGAGACCCAGTACTTC. The full variable domain, completed using reference TRBV30 and TRBJ2-5, is SQTIHQWPATLVQPVGSPLSLECTVEGTSNPNLYWYRQAAGRGLQLLFYSVGIGQISSEVPQNLSASRPQDRQFILSSKKLLLSDSGFYLCAWSGRLLYQETQYFGPGTRLLVL.

This clone was detected only a few times. The rearrangement links TRBV27 to TRBJ2-7; D may be TRBD2 (6 bases). Germline CDR1 is MNHEY and CDR2 is SMNVEV (reference sequence). The V gene lost 7 bases and the J gene lost 4 bases, with 23 bases spanning the gap. This CDR3 is 16 amino acids long. In DNA form, the CDR3 reads TGTGCCAGCACCCCCAACGGGGGTCTGCTTATGTACGAGCAGTACTTC. This encodes CASTPNGGLLMYEQYF.

This chain links TRBV29-1 with TRBJ2-1, with 16 bases lining up with TRBD2. The ends lost 4 bases at V and 1 base at J; junction bases unmatched: 10. The V gene's germline CDR1 is SQVTM and CDR2 ANQGSEA. The CDR3 sequence is 19 residues long. CDR3 bases: TGCAGCGTTGCCGGGGGGACTAGCGGGAGGGCTGGGTCCTACAATGAGCAGTTCTTC. It codes for CSVAGGTSGRAGSYNEQFF.